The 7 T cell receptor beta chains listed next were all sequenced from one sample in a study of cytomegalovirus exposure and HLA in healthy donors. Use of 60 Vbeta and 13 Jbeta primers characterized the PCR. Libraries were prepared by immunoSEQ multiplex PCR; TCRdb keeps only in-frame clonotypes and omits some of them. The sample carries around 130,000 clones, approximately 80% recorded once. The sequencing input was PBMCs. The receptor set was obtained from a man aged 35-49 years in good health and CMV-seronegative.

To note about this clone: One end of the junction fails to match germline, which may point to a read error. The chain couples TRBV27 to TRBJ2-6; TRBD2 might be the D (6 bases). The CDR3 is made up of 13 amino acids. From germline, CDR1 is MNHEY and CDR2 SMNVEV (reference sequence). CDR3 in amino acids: CASRTTGANGLTF. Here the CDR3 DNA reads TGTGCCAGCCGGACTACTGGGGCCAACGGCCTGACTTTC. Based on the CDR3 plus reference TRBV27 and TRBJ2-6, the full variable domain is EAQVTQNPRYLITVTGKKLTVTCSQNMNHEYMSWYRQDPGLGLRQIYYSMNVEVTDKGDVPEGYKVSRKEKRNFPLILESPSPNQTSLYFCASRTTGANGLTFGAGSRLTVL.

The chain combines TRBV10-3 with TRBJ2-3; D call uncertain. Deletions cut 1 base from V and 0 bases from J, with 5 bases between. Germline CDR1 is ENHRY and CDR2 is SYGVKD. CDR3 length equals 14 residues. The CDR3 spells CAISEYRSTDTQYF. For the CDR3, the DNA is TGTGCCATCAGTGAGTACCGGAGCACAGATACGCAGTATTTT.

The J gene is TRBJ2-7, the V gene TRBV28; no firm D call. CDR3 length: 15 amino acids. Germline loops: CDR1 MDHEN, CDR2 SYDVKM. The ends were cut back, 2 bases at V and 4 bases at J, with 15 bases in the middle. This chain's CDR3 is CASSLVHLIRYEQYF. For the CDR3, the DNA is TGTGCCAGCAGTTTAGTCCATTTGATTCGGTACGAGCAGTACTTC.

CDR3 residues: CASSDRDRANTGELFF. The CDR3 bases are TGTGCCAGCAGCGACCGGGACAGGGCTAACACCGGGGAGCTGTTTTTT. The gene calls are TRBV11-3 and TRBJ2-2; 9 bases line up with TRBD1. This CDR3 region has 16 residues. Per the germline V gene, CDR1 is SGHNT and CDR2 is YENEEA. Trimming at V came to 5 bases and at J to 2 bases, leaving 6 bases not matched to a gene.

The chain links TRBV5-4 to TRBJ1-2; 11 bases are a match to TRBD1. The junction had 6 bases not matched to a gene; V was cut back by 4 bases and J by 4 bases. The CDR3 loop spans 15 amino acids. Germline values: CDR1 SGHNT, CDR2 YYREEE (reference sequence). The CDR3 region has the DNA TGTGCCAGCAGCACCAGGACAGGGGGCAGCTATGGCTACACCTTC. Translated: CASSTRTGGSYGYTF.

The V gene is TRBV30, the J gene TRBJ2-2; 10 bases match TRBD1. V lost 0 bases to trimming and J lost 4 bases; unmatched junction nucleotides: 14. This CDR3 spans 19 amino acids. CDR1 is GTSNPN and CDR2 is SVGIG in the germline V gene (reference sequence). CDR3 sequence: CAWSVFGSIRDRGTGELFF. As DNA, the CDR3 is TGTGCCTGGAGTGTATTCGGGAGTATCCGGGACAGGGGCACCGGGGAGCTGTTTTTT.

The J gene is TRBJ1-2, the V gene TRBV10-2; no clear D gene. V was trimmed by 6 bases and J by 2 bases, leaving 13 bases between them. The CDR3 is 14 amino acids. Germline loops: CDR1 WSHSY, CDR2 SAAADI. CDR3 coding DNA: TGCGCCAGCAGGCCCGATACGAGGAACTATGGCTACACCTTC. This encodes CASRPDTRNYGYTF.